The 15 T cell receptor beta chains given below trace back to one sample, sequenced in a study of molecular identifiers for immune sequencing clone quantification. TCRdb ran MiXCR on the PCR reads and lists one entry per CDR3 protein. This sample carries about 510,000 distinct CDR3 sequences, around 25% of them seen once, and the ten largest clones take around 0.79%. Input material: naive CD8+ T cells from blood, with Jurkat cell RNA spiked in. Subset meaning: FACS-sorted CD8+CD4-CCR7+CD45RA+ naive T cells. The receptors stem from a human donor in good health. Some libraries in this study had Jurkat cell RNA spiked in.

This clonotype showed up many times. The chain employs TRBV27 and TRBJ1-6; D not certain. Germline V lookup: CDR1 MNHEY, CDR2 SMNVEV (reference sequence). Trimming shortened V by 2 bases and J by 10 bases, and 9 bases separated the two germline ends. The CDR3 has 13 residues. The CDR3 DNA is TGTGCCAGCAGTTTAGGCAGAGGCTCACCCCTCCACTTT. Its translation is CASSLGRGSPLHF.

On this clonotype itself: One end of the junction varies from germline; a read error may be responsible. V and J are TRBV20-1 and TRBJ2-3, with no clear D. This CDR3 is built from 11 residues. In germline, CDR1 is DFQATT, CDR2 SNEGSKA (reference sequence). For the CDR3, the DNA is TGCAGTGCTAGGTCGCGAGATACGCAGTGTTTT. Amino acid sequence: CSARSRDTQCF.

A remark on this clonotype: One base away lies a much larger clone, so this may be a sequencing read error. This rearrangement joins TRBV7-2 to TRBJ1-1, with TRBD1 matching over 9 bases. V was clipped by 2 bases and J by 11 bases; unmatched bases: 9. This CDR3 is 14 amino acids long. Per the germline V gene, CDR1 is SGHTA and CDR2 is FQGNSA. CDR3 DNA: TGTGCCAGCAGCTTACTCCGGGACAGGGAGCCGGCTTTCTTT. Its protein is CASSLLRDREPAFF.

This clonotype was seen only a few times. This CDR3 is CASGFSDRGDTQYF. Here the CDR3 DNA reads TGTGCTAGTGGTTTCTCTGACAGGGGAGATACGCAGTATTTT. The chain has TRBV12-5 and TRBJ2-3, with 8 bases identical to TRBD1. This CDR3 is 14 amino acids long. The V gene's germline CDR1 is LGHNT and CDR2 FRNRAP. Trimming took 3 bases from V and 5 from J; bases not matched to a gene: 4.

In this sample, this clonotype turned up many times. The chain is built from TRBV6-5 and TRBJ2-7, with D possibly TRBD1 on 6 matching bases. Germline CDR1 is MNHEY and CDR2 is SVGAGI. The CDR3 runs 14 residues. The V end was cut by 4 bases, the J end by 11 bases, with 21 bases between. The CDR3 DNA follows: TGTGCCAGCAGTTCACAGGGATATCTTCGAGGGGAGTACTTC. Amino acids: CASSSQGYLRGEYF.

Only a few counts were recorded for this clonotype. The chain couples TRBV15 to TRBJ2-7, with D possibly being TRBD2 (6 bases). The germline gives CDR1 LNHNV, CDR2 YYDKDF (reference sequence). The CDR3 runs to 13 residues. The V end was cut by 5 bases, the J end by 2 bases, with 10 bases between. The DNA for the CDR3 is TGTGCCACCAGCGCGGGACTTACCTACGAGCAGTACTTC. It yields the protein CATSAGLTYEQYF.

Concerning this clonotype itself: The junction differs from germline at one of its ends, possibly a read error. The J gene is TRBJ2-1, the V gene TRBV6-5; 7 nucleotides agree with TRBD2. Germline-derived CDR1 and CDR2 are MNHEY and SVGAGI. This CDR3 has 14 residues. CDR3 nucleotide sequence: TGTGCCAGCTGTTACTCCGGACTAGGGGTTGAGCAGTTCTTC. This translates into CASCYSGLGVEQFF.

This clonotype came up many times. The chain employs TRBV28 and TRBJ2-7; TRBD1 agrees at 10 bases. V lost 5 bases and J lost 2; bases outside the gene matches: 9. There are 16 residues in the CDR3. CDR1 is MDHEN and CDR2 is SYDVKM in the germline V gene. Here the CDR3 reads CASSGDRGRPAYEQYF. The DNA of the CDR3 is TGTGCCAGCAGTGGGGACAGGGGACGGCCCGCCTACGAGCAGTACTTC.

This clonotype came up a few times. The chain recombines TRBV2 with TRBJ2-3; D remains unclear. The CDR3 is 15 residues long. Trimming cost V 3 bases and J 0 bases, with 10 bases left between them. Looked up from germline, CDR1 is SNHLY and CDR2 is FYNNEI. CDR3 in amino acids: CASSEQYTSTDTQYF. DNA for the CDR3: TGTGCCAGCAGTGAGCAATACACTAGCACAGATACGCAGTATTTT.

This clonotype was observed a handful of times. The chain couples TRBV9 to TRBJ2-1, with a possible D match to TRBD2 (6 bases). Trimming removed 0 bases at V and 3 bases at J, with 10 bases between. The CDR3 contains 15 residues. Germline CDR1 and CDR2: SGDLS and YYNGEE. The CDR3, as DNA: TGTGCCAGCAGCGTAGAGGAGGGCGACTACAATGAGCAGTTCTTC. It encodes CASSVEEGDYNEQFF.

This clonotype was picked up many times. The chain combines TRBV7-2 with TRBJ2-7; TRBD2 matches at 7 bases. The CDR3 spans 16 residues. The germline V gene has CDR1 SGHTA and CDR2 FQGNSA. With 4 bases clipped from V and 2 bases from J, the junction kept 11 bases outside the gene matches. CDR3 nucleotides: TGTGCCAGCAGCTCCGGCCCCCTAGCGGTCGCCTACGAGCAGTACTTC. Its translation: CASSSGPLAVAYEQYF.

This clonotype was seen only a few times. The rearrangement joins TRBV28 to TRBJ2-1; D is perhaps TRBD2 (5 bases). V gave up 5 bases and J gave up 5 bases, with 16 bases separating them. Germline CDR1 and CDR2: MDHEN and SYDVKM. This CDR3 contains 15 residues. DNA of the CDR3: TGTGCCAGCAGTACGATAGCGTCACCCGACAATGAGCAGTTCTTC. This sequence encodes CASSTIASPDNEQFF.

There are many counts of this clonotype. The germline gene is not matched at one end of the junction; a read error may be the cause. As DNA, the CDR3 is TGTGCCAGCAGCCTCGGGACAGGCCTCTCCTACGAGCAGTACTTC. This translates into CASSLGTGLSYEQYF. The chain joins TRBV4-3 to TRBJ2-7; 8 bases are a match to TRBD1. Germline V gene data show CDR1 as LGHNA and CDR2 as YSLEER. CDR3 length: 15 amino acids.

There are many counts of this clonotype. The rearrangement joins TRBV7-9 to TRBJ2-2; D is ambiguous. The germline V and J ends were trimmed by 0 bases and 5 bases, with 7 bases remaining between them. Germline assignment: CDR1 SEHNR and CDR2 FQNEAQ (reference sequence). This CDR3 contains 14 residues. DNA for the CDR3: TGTGCCAGCAGCTTAGCTCCTTGGACCGGGGAGCTGTTTTTT. It yields the protein CASSLAPWTGELFF.

This clonotype was recorded many times. This chain connects TRBV28 to TRBJ2-3, with unresolved D. V was cut by 2 bases and J by 3 bases, with 9 bases left in between. From germline, CDR1 is MDHEN and CDR2 SYDVKM. This CDR3 contains 14 residues. The CDR3 DNA follows: TGTGCCAGCAGTTTACATGGGCGGACAGATACGCAGTATTTT. This encodes CASSLHGRTDTQYF.